This T cell receptor beta chain was sequenced in a study of T-cell memory formation after mild COVID-19. Overall study findings and caveats: In second-wave clones peaking day 37, SARS-CoV-2 specificity remained unconfirmed.

In this sample, this clonotype turned up a few times. Its specificity is not known. The J segment lost 13 bases and the V segment lost 3 bases, leaving 8 bases of the junction unmatched. CDR1 and CDR2 (germline): SGHVS, FNYEAQ. CDR3 length equals 12 residues. TCRalpha and TCRbeta libraries used 5'RACE with constant-segment primers and UMIs. TCRdb processed the 5' RACE reads anew with MiXCR; each CDR3 protein has one entry. Among roughly 500,000 distinct CDR3 sequences listed, about a fifth were seen once. What was sequenced was PBMCs or a T cell subset sorted from them (not recorded which). The gene calls are TRBV7-6 and TRBJ2-5; 7 bases line up with TRBD2. This TCR was recovered from an adult woman who had mild COVID-19 (a few samples of this study predate the infection). Cell type and time point are not known. The CDR3 spells CASSLDGGGRYF. The CDR3, as DNA: TGTGCCAGCAGCTTGGATGGCGGGGGACGGTACTTC.